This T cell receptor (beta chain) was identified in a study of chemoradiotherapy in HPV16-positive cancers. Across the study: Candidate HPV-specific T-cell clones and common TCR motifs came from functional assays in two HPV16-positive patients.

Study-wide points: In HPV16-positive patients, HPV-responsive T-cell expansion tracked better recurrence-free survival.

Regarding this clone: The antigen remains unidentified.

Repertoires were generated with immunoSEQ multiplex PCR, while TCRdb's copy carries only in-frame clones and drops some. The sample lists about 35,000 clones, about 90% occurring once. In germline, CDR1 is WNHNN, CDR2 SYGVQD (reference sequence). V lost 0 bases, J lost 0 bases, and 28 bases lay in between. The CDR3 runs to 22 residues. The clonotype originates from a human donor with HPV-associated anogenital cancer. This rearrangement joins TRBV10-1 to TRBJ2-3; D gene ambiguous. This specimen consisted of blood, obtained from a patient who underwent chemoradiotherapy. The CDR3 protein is CASSESPFDTTFQVLSTDTQYF. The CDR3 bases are TGCGCCAGCAGTGAGTCGCCGTTCGACACGACTTTTCAGGTCCTTAGCACAGATACGCAGTATTTT.